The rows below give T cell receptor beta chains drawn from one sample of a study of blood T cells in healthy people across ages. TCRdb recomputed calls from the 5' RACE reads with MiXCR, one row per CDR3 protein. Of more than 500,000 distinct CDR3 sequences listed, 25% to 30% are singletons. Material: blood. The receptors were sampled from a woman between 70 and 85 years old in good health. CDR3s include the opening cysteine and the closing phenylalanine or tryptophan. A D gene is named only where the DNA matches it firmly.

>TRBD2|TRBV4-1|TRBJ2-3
CASSQVGAGLETDTQYF
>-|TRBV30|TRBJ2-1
CAWSEQGPLGQFF
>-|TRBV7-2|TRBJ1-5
CASSTSLGNQPQHF
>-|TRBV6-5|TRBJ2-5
CASSYSTGPQYF
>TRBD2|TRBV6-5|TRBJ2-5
CASSYFRTSGGGETQYF
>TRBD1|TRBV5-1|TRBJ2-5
CASSGGQTQETQYF
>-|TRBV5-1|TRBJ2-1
CASRAQGWSYNEQFF
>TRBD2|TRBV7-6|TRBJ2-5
CASSLSGGKETQYF
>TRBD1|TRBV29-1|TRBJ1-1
CSVWTGLSTEAFF
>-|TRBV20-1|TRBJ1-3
CSARDTRLEGMSSGNTIYF
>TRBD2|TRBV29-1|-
CSVGTSGGWDEQFF
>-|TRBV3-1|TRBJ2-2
CASSSDVGGELFF
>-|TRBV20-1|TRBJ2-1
CSARDWRDEQFF
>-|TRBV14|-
CASSQNWGAYEQYF
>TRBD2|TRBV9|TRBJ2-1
CASSAPTGLFNEQFF
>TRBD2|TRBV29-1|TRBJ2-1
CSVETRVGNGGLLSSYNEQFF
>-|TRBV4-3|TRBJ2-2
CASSQNRGELFF
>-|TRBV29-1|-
CSAIRGPANEQFF
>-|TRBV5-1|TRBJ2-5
CASSLDIETQYF
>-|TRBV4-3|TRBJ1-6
CASSQGRGNSPLHF
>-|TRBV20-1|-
CSARFGHTGETQYF
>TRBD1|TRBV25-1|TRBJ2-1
CASSEYRDRGYNEQFF
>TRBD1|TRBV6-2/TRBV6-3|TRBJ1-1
CASSSRDRSEAFF
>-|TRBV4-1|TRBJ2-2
CASSQDSFEGGQVNTGELFF
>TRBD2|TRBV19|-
CASRPIAGGPETQYF
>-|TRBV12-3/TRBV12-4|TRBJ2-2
CASSPVIGNTGELFF
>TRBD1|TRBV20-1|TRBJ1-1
CSARDHRTGGTEAFF
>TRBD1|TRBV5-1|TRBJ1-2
CASSLEGGPGYTF